A single sample is the source of the 3 T cell receptor beta chains below, sequenced in a study of T cell repertoires in cytomegalovirus infection. TCRdb re-derived calls from the reads in MiXCR, one entry per CDR3 protein. The sample consists of about 150,000 distinct CDR3 sequences, 20% to 30% of them appearing once. The source material was PBMCs. The receptor source for this set is a human donor in good health (CMV status not recorded). Some clones in this sample may be carry-over from other donors' samples.

V is TRBV7-9 and J is TRBJ2-3, with D perhaps TRBD1 (5 bases). The CDR3 has 13 residues. From germline, CDR1 is SEHNR and CDR2 FQNEAQ (reference sequence). V was pared by 5 bases and J by 2 bases, with 8 bases between. Here the CDR3 DNA reads TGTGCCAGCAGCACCAGGGACACAGATACGCAGTATTTT. Its protein product is CASSTRDTDTQYF.

This clonotype was counted only a few times. V gene TRBV7-2 combines with J gene TRBJ2-1, with D uncertain. The CDR3 extends over 11 amino acids. Germline CDR1 reads SGHTA; CDR2 reads FQGNSA. V was clipped by 2 bases and J by 8 bases, with 4 bases between them. The CDR3 protein is CASSLLHEQFF. DNA of the CDR3: TGTGCCAGCAGCTTATTGCATGAGCAGTTCTTC. The full variable domain, with the rest looked up from reference TRBV7-2 and TRBJ2-1, is GAGVSQSPSNKVTEKGKDVELRCDPISGHTALYWYRQSLGQGLEFLIYFQGNSAPDKSGLPSDRFSAERTGGSVSTLTIQRTQQEDSAVYLCASSLLHEQFFGPGTRLTVL.

This chain links TRBV4-3 with TRBJ2-7; 10 bases map to TRBD2. CDR1 and CDR2 (germline): LGHNA, YSLEER. The CDR3 is made up of 14 amino acids. V trimming: 4 bases; J trimming: 7 bases; junction bases outside the gene matches: 7. The CDR3 sequence: CASSPAGGPGEQYF. CDR3 sequence (DNA): TGCGCCAGCAGCCCAGCGGGAGGGCCGGGGGAGCAGTACTTC.